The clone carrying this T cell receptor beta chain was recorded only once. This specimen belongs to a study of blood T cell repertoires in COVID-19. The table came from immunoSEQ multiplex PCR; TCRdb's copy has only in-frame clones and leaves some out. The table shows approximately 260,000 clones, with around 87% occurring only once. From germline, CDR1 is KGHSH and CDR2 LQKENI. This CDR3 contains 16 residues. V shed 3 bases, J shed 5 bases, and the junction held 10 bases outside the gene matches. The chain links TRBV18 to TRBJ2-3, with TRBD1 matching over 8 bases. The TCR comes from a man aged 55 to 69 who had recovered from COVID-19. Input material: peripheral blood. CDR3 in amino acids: CASSPVSGGEEDTQYF. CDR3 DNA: TGTGCCAGCTCACCGGTGTCAGGGGGCGAAGAAGATACGCAGTATTTT. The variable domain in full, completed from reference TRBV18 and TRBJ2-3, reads NAGVMQNPRHLVRRRGQEARLRCSPMKGHSHVYWYRQLPEEGLKFMVYLQKENIIDESGMPKERFSAEFPKEGPSILRIQQVVRGDSAAYFCASSPVSGGEEDTQYFGPGTRLTVL.